This TCR beta chain was recorded in a study of STAT3 mutations in large granular lymphocyte leukemia. Findings of the study overall: In T-cell large granular lymphocyte leukemia, about half of patients showed multiple immunodominant subclonotypes.

Some clones are missing from TCRdb's copy, which holds only in-frame ones; the method was immunoSEQ multiplex PCR. The sample lists 30,000 to 40,000 clones, about 86% seen once, with about 13% in the top ten. Points on this clone: What it binds is unknown.

There are 14 residues in the CDR3. Germline V gene lookup returns CDR1 ENHRY and CDR2 SYGVKD. V lost 0 bases, J lost 7 bases, and 2 bases stayed unmatched. This clonotype was sampled from a man between 60 and 70 years old with T-cell large granular lymphocyte leukemia. Some clones in this sample may be carry-over from other donors' samples. Material: peripheral blood mononuclear cells. The V and J genes are TRBV10-3 and TRBJ2-2; TRBD2 matches 7 bases. CDR3 residues: CAISESGGIGELFF. The CDR3 nucleotides are TGTGCCATCAGTGAGTCCGGGGGGATCGGGGAGCTGTTTTTT.